Detailed here is one T cell receptor (beta chain). This clonotype appeared many times. What this receptor recognizes is not known. The input lacks base qualities; no much larger clone sits a single base away. This sample was taken from a study of Graves' ophthalmopathy and Graves' hyperthyroidism (dated by TCRdb to 2016 to 2019). For context, the study as a whole: Peripheral blood was collected at initial diagnosis, before any treatment. An independent validation cohort comprised some 19 hyperthyroidism patients and some 16 patients who later progressed from hyperthyroidism to ophthalmopathy. The study used TCR beta repertoire signatures to distinguish Graves' ophthalmopathy from Graves' hyperthyroidism and to predict progression to ophthalmopathy. To explore V-J signatures distinguishing ophthalmopathy from hyperthyroidism, a discovery set of about a hundred patients (more than 40 ophthalmopathy, around 55 stable hyperthyroidism) was enrolled. In five to seven hyperthyroidism patients, the T-cell repertoire of thyroid tissue was compared with the T-cell repertoire of blood. Once sampling was done, hyperthyroidism patients were given methimazole at a starting dose of 30 mg daily, while ophthalmopathy patients were given high-dose intravenous methylprednisolone. In total, over 130 blood samples were TCR-sequenced: approximately 40 ophthalmopathy, some 75 hyperthyroidism and approximately 17 hyperthyroidism-to-ophthalmopathy patients. Study-level results and caveats: No statistical method was used to set the sample size in advance, and the investigators knew which group each participant was assigned to. In cross-validation, the 13-signature model distinguished ophthalmopathy from stable hyperthyroidism with 85% to 90% sensitivity and 81.08% specificity, and in the test set the corresponding values were roughly 78% and 74%. In validation, the model predicted ophthalmopathy progression with 70.59% sensitivity and 72.22% specificity; eleven to twelve predicted patients were CT-confirmed with GO in a median of approximately 6.5 months. Most of the expanded thyroid clonotypes with a frequency above 0.001 were also detected in blood, and it was suggested that the thyroid immune response may be reflected by blood repertoires.

For repertoire sequencing, the TCR beta CDR3 regions were amplified from RNA transcripts. A first-round RT-PCR used HTBI primers with the Qiagen OneStep RT-PCR kit, followed by a second-round multiplex PCR, size selection and purification. Sequencing of the libraries was carried out on an Illumina HiSeq2000 in paired-end mode with 100 bp reads. The original methods were these. SOAPnuke was used to process the reads, throwing out any read that had adapters, had uncalled bases, had a mean Phred below 15, or lacked an exact constant-primer or identifier match. High-quality paired reads were merged with COPE v1.2.5. Clonotypes were defined as unique nucleotide sequences and were aligned to IMGT TRB V, D and J references using MiTCR v1.1. Analysis was restricted to V-J combinations with a frequency above 0.0001, which covered 99% to 99.2% of repertoires. A TCR clonal expansion and chaos score per V-J combination was defined as the ratio of F50 clonal expansion to chaos observed in the TCRdist matrix. Welch's t-statistics and random forest were used to narrow the features down to approximately twelve V-J combinations, which were then fed into a naive Bayes classifier. Thyroid-blood repertoire similarity was quantified with the Morisita-Horn index. TCRdb applied fastp at Q25 and MiXCR to the public reads, then kept only in-frame beta chains. Entries are consolidated by CDR3 protein sequence, retaining the most common genes and DNA. The V and J calls reflect TCRdb's pipeline rather than the authors' work. For this sample there are 340,000 or so distinct CDR3 sequences; about a sixth appear just once. Around 12% of the sample is in the top ten clones.

The CDR3 measures 17 amino acids from cysteine to phenylalanine. Kept here is only the CDR3 DNA, which spans 51 bases and is read in frame from base 1. CDR1 and CDR2 (GTSNPN, SVGIG) derive from the germline V gene (reference sequence). Here V drops 1 base and J drops 4 bases, and the junction holds 12 bases not matched to any gene. The ophthalmopathy patients had moderately to severely active disease, with a Clinical Activity Score of 3 or higher, a NOSPECS grade of 4 or higher, and a disease duration of less than 3 months. Patients were excluded if they had other autoimmune diseases, uncontrolled infections, pregnancy or lactation. Clinical symptoms, serum thyroxine, TRAb, thyroid ultrasound and orbital computed tomography formed the basis of the diagnosis. PBMCs were isolated from about 9 ml of fresh peripheral blood by Ficoll-Paque density gradient centrifugation. Trizol reagent was used to extract the total RNA, and its quality was then checked on an Agilent 2100 Bioanalyzer.

The TCR comes from an adult man with Graves' ophthalmopathy. This chain is built from TRBV30 and TRBJ1-1; TRBD1 matches 10 bases in the middle. Sequencing was carried out using peripheral blood. CDR3 region: CAWSDWGLGQGVTEAFF. Read as DNA, the sequence is TGTGCCTGGAGTGATTGGGGGCTCGGACAGGGGGTCACTGAAGCTTTCTTT.